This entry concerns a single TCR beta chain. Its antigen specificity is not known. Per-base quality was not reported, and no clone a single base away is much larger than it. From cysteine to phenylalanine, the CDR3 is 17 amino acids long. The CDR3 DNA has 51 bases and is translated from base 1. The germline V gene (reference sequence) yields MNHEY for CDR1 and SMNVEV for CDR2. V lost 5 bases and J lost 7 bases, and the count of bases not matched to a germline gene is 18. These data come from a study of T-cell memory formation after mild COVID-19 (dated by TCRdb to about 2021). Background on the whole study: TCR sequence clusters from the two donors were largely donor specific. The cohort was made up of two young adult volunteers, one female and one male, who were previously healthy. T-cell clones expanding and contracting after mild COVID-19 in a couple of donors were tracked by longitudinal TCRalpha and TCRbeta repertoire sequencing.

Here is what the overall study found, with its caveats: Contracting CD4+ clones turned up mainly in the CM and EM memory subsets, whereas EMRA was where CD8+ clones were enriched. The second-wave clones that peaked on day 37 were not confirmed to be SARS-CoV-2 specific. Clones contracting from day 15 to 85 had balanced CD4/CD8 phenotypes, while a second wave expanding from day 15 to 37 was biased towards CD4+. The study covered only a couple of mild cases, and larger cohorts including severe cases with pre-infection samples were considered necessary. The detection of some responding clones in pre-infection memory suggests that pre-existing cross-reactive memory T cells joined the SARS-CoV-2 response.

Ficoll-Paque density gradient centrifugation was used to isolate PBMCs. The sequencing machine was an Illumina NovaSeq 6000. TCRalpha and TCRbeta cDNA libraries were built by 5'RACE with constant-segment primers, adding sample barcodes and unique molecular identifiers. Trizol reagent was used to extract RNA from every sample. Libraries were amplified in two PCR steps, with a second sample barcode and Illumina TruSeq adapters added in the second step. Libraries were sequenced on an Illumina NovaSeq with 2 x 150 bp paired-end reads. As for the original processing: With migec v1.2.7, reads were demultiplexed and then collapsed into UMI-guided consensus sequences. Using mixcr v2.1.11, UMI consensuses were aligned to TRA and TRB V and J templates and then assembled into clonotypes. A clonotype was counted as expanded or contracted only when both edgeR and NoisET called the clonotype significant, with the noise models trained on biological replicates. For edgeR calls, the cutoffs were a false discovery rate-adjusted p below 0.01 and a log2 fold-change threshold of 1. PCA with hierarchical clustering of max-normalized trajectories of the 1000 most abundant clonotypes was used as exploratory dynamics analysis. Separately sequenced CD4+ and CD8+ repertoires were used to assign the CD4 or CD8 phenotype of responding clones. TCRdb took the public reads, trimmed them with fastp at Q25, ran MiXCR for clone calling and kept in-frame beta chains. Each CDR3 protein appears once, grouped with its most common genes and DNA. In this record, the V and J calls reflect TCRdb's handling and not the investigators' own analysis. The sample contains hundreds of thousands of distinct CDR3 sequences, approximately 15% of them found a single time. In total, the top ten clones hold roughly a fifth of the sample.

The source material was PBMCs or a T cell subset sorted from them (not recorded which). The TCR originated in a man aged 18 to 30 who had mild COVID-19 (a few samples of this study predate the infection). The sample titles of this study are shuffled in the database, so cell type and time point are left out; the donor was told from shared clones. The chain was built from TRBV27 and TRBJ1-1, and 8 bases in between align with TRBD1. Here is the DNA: TGTGCCAGCAGTCCGAACCCGGGACAGGCCCTCATTCATGAAGCTTTCTTT. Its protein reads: CASSPNPGQALIHEAFF.